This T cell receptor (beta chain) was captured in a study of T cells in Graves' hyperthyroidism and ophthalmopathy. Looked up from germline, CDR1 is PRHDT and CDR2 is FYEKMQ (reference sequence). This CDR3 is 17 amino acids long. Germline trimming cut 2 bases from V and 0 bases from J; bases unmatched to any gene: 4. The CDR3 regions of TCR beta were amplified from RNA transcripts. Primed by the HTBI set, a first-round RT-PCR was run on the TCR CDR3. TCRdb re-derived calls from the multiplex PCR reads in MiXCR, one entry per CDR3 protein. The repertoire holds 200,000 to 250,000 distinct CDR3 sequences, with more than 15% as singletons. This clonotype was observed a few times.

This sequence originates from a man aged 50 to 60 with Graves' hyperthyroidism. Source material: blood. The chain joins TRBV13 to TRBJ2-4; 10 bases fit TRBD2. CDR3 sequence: CASSLNPSGRAKNIQYF. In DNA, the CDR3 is TGTGCCAGCAGCTTAAATCCTAGCGGGAGAGCCAAAAACATTCAGTACTTC.